A selection of T cell receptor beta chains follows, all from one sample in a study of blood T cell repertoires in COVID-19. The repertoire was sequenced with immunoSEQ multiplex PCR; TCRdb's copy has only in-frame clones and lacks some. There are about 260,000 clones in the sample; 82% occur only once, and under 2% lies in the top ten. The sequenced material came from peripheral blood. These receptors were collected from a woman aged 80 or over with acute or convalescent COVID-19. Each CDR3 is given with its conserved first and last residue. D genes are given only for firm matches. Clone sizes are given selectively: once, few, many, or a class where the clone is expanded.

.	TRBJ1-5	TRBV10-3	.	TGTGCCATCAGTGAAGGGGGGGTGTATGGTCAGCCCCAGCATTTT	CAISEGGVYGQPQHF
once	TRBJ2-7	TRBV28	TRBD1	TGTGCCAGCAGTTTCGGGGGACAGGGGGCTCACGAGCAGTACTTC	CASSFGGQGAHEQYF
.	TRBJ2-1	TRBV6-4	TRBD2	TGTGCCAGCAGCCAATGGAGCGGGAGGAATAATGAGCAGTTCTTC	CASSQWSGRNNEQFF
.	TRBJ2-7	TRBV3-1/TRBV3-2	TRBD2	TGTGCCAGCAGCCAAGGGCTAGCGGGAGTCGGGGGCGAGCAGTACTTC	CASSQGLAGVGGEQYF
.	TRBJ1-5	TRBV5-1	.	TGCGCCAGCAGCTTAGGGGACATCAATCAGCCCCAGCATTTT	CASSLGDINQPQHF
.	TRBJ1-2	TRBV27	.	TGTGCCAGCAGTTCCATTGGGGCAGGAAGTAACTATGGCTACACCTTC	CASSSIGAGSNYGYTF
few	TRBJ2-3	TRBV3-1/TRBV3-2	TRBD2	TGTGCCAGCAGCCAGCCGGGACTAGCGGGGGAATGCACAGATACGCAGTATTTT	CASSQPGLAGECTDTQYF
.	TRBJ2-2	TRBV5-6	TRBD2	TGTGCCAGCAGCTTTCTATCTAGCGGGAATGCCGGGGAGCTGTTTTTT	CASSFLSSGNAGELFF
.	TRBJ2-3	TRBV28	.	TGTGCCAGCAGTTTAATTGGACGCGGGACAGATACGCAGTATTTT	CASSLIGRGTDTQYF
.	TRBJ1-1	TRBV6-5	TRBD1	TGTGCCAGCAGTTATCGAAGGGGACAGCGGAACACTGAAGCTTTCTTT	CASSYRRGQRNTEAFF
.	TRBJ2-3	TRBV7-2	TRBD2	TGTGCCAGCAGTATAGCGGGAGCCCGAGGGGGGACGCAGTATTTT	CASSIAGARGGTQYF